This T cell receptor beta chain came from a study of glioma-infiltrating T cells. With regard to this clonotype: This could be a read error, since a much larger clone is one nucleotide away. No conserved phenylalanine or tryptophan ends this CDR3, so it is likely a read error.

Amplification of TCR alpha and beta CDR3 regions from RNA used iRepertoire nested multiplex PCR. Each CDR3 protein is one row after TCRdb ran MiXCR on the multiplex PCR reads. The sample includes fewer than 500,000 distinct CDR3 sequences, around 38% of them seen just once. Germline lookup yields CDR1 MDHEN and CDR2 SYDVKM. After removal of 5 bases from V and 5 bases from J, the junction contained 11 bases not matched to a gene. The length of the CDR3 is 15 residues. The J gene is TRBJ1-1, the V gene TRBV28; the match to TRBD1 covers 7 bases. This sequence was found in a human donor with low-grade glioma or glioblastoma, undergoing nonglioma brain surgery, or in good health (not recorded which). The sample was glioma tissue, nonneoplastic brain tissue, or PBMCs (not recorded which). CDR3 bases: TGTGCCAGCAGTCCAAGGACCGGGACAGAGACTGAAGCTTTCTCT. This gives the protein CASSPRTGTETEAFS.